These 12 T cell receptor beta chains came from one sample sequenced in a study of Graves' ophthalmopathy and Graves' hyperthyroidism. As the template, RNA transcripts were used to amplify TCR beta CDR3 regions. HTBI-primed first-round RT-PCR preceded second-round multiplex PCR. TCRdb called the multiplex PCR reads again in MiXCR, with one record for every CDR3 protein. Of around 1.1 million distinct CDR3 sequences listed, approximately 35% are singletons. Sequencing was performed on peripheral blood or thyroid tissue (not recorded which). The origin of the receptors is an adult man with Graves' hyperthyroidism.

This clonotype was recorded once. This chain links TRBV5-1 with TRBJ1-2, with TRBD1 identical over 7 bases. V shed 7 bases, J shed 3 bases, and the junction held 6 bases outside the gene matches. This CDR3 has 13 residues. From germline, CDR1 is SGHRS and CDR2 YFSETQ. For the CDR3, the DNA is TGCGCCAGCGAGACAGGGCGAGACTATGGCTACACCTTC. Translated, it gives CASETGRDYGYTF.

V is TRBV6-5 and J is TRBJ1-2; D is perhaps TRBD1 (5 bases). This CDR3 is 14 amino acids long. Per the germline V gene, CDR1 is MNHEY and CDR2 is SVGAGI. V lost 6 bases, J lost 5 bases, and 16 bases lay in between. This CDR3 is CASRLSTANYGYTF. Written as DNA, the CDR3 is TGTGCCAGCAGACTCTCGACAGCGAATTATGGCTACACCTTC.

As concerns this clonotype: An end of the junction does not agree with germline; a read error may underlie this. V is TRBV5-1 and J is TRBJ2-5, with D perhaps TRBD1 (6 bases). Germline assignment: CDR1 SGHRS and CDR2 YFSETQ. The CDR3 is 16 residues long. CDR3 protein: CASSPQGYGNQETQYF. The CDR3 DNA reads as TGTGCCAGCAGTCCACAGGGATACGGCAATCAGGAGACCCAGTACTTC.

This clonotype appeared many times. The rearrangement uses TRBV19 and TRBJ1-5; possible D gene TRBD1, 6 bases. The CDR3 loop spans 15 amino acids. Germline CDR1 is LNHDA and CDR2 is SQIVND (reference sequence). Trimming took off 2 bases at V and 6 bases at J, with 14 bases between the two ends. CDR3 sequence (DNA): TGTGCCAGTAGTATACGTCGGGGGGCCGGTCAGCCCCAGCATTTT. It codes for CASSIRRGAGQPQHF.

V is TRBV12-3 or TRBV12-4 and J is TRBJ2-7; the match to TRBD2 covers 12 bases. The V gene end was trimmed by 5 bases and the J gene end by 3 bases; junction bases not matched to a gene: 8. The length of the CDR3 is 16 residues. CDR3 bases: TGTGCCAGCAGTGCACCGGGACTAGCGGGCCACTACGAGCAGTACTTC. This codes for CASSAPGLAGHYEQYF.

The chain recombines TRBV25-1 with TRBJ2-5, with 7 bases that match TRBD1. The J segment lost 7 bases and the V segment lost 4 bases, leaving 9 bases of the junction unmatched. CDR1 MGHDK and CDR2 SYGVNS come from the germline V gene. The CDR3 totals 14 residues. CDR3 in DNA: TGTGCCAGCAGTGCAACCAACAGGGGCGTGACCCAGTACTTC. As protein: CASSATNRGVTQYF.

Note on this clonotype: The junction shows a germline mismatch at one end, possibly a read error. The rearrangement joins TRBV7-9 to TRBJ2-7; D remains unclear. Looked up from germline, CDR1 is SEHNR and CDR2 is FQNEAQ (reference sequence). This CDR3 comprises 14 residues. In DNA form, the CDR3 reads TGTGCCAGCAGCTTAGCGGAGTCATCCTGCGAGCAGTACTTC. This gives the protein CASSLAESSCEQYF.

This clonotype was picked up a small number of times. The V and J genes are TRBV6-5 and TRBJ2-7; 7 nucleotides line up with TRBD2. The J segment lost 5 bases and the V segment lost 6 bases, leaving 10 bases of the junction unmatched. Germline lookup yields CDR1 MNHEY and CDR2 SVGAGI. The CDR3 has 14 amino acids. CDR3 DNA: TGTGCCAGCAGGATCGGGGGAGGGCTAGACGAGCAGTACTTC. Its protein is CASRIGGGLDEQYF.

The chain links TRBV5-6 to TRBJ2-7; 9 positions match TRBD1. Trimming removed 4 bases from V and 2 bases from J; junction bases left unmatched: 4. The CDR3 sequence is 14 residues long. Germline V gives CDR1 SGHDT, CDR2 YYEEEE. The CDR3 is CASSDGTGTYEQYF. In nucleotides, the CDR3 is TGTGCCAGCAGCGACGGGACAGGGACCTACGAGCAGTACTTC. The entire variable domain, with the rest obtained from reference TRBV5-6 and TRBJ2-7, is as follows: DAGVTQSPTHLIKTRGQQVTLRCSPKSGHDTVSWYQQALGQGPQFIFQYYEEEERQRGNFPDRFSGHQFPNYSSELNVNALLLGDSALYLCASSDGTGTYEQYFGPGTRLTVT.

V usage is TRBV10-2 and J usage is TRBJ2-6; tentatively, D is TRBD2 (6 bases). The CDR3 consists of 15 residues. Germline CDR1 and CDR2: WSHSY and SAAADI. The ends were cut back, 6 bases at V and 0 bases at J, with 9 bases in the middle. The chain's CDR3 is CASRRGFSGANVLTF. DNA for the CDR3: TGCGCCAGCAGGCGGGGATTCTCTGGGGCCAACGTCCTGACTTTC.

This clonotype was seen a handful of times. The chain employs TRBV20-1 and TRBJ2-5; TRBD2 aligns across 8 bases. Germline CDR1 and CDR2: DFQATT and SNEGSKA (reference sequence). Losses at the gene ends were 6 bases for V and 3 bases for J; bases not matched to a gene: 12. CDR3 length: 15 amino acids. CDR3 DNA sequence: TGCAGTGCCGACGGTTTTTACGGGGGGGAAGAGACCCAGTACTTC. It is translated as CSADGFYGGEETQYF.

This clonotype was seen ten or more times. The chain has TRBV7-2 and TRBJ2-7, with 11 bases identical to TRBD2. The germline CDR1 and CDR2 sequences are SGHTA and FQGNSA. This CDR3 spans 15 amino acids. V lost 5 bases to trimming and J lost 6 bases; unmatched junction nucleotides: 9. In nucleotides, the CDR3 is TGTGCCAGCAGCCTCATAGCGGGGGGGCCTCCCGAGCAGTACTTC. It encodes CASSLIAGGPPEQYF.